These 25 T cell receptor beta chains share one sample of origin, sequenced in a study of blood T cell repertoires in COVID-19. The data were produced by immunoSEQ multiplex PCR, yet TCRdb's version contains in-frame clones alone and is incomplete. The repertoire consists of about 100,000 clones, with 80% to 95% occurring once and the leading ten covering 5% to 7%. Sequenced: peripheral blood. The receptors were gathered from a man between 65 and 79 years old with acute or convalescent COVID-19.

The chain's CDR3 is CASSSDRLSGNTIYF. The CDR3 nucleotides read TGTGCCAGCAGCTCGGACAGGTTATCTGGAAACACCATATATTTT. The V gene is TRBV7-2, the J gene TRBJ1-3, with 7 positions matching TRBD1. This CDR3 has 15 amino acids. Germline V CDR1 and CDR2: SGHTA, FQGNSA. With V trimmed by 4 bases and J by 1 base, 4 bases remained unmatched.

The J gene is TRBJ2-4, the V gene TRBV3-1 (or the pseudogene TRBV3-2); the match to TRBD2 covers 7 bases. This CDR3 region has 15 residues. Trimming removed 0 bases from V and 7 bases from J; junction bases left unmatched: 6. CDR1 and CDR2 (germline): LGHDT, YNNKEL (reference sequence). CDR3 loop: CASSQDLSGGNIQYF. The CDR3, as DNA: TGTGCCAGCAGCCAAGATCTTTCGGGGGGTAACATTCAGTACTTC.

In this sample, this clone turned up once. V is TRBV7-2 and J is TRBJ2-5; D is uncertain. V lost 2 bases to trimming and J lost 9 bases, with 16 bases between them. The germline CDR1 and CDR2 sequences are SGHTA and FQGNSA. The CDR3 runs 14 residues. The CDR3 coding sequence is TGTGCCAGCAGCTTAAAGGAGATAGGATTGGCCCAGTACTTC. Its protein product is CASSLKEIGLAQYF.

V and J are TRBV29-1 and TRBJ2-5; a weak D match, TRBD2 (6 bases). The CDR3 totals 12 residues. V was clipped by 6 bases and J by 5 bases, with 13 bases between them. Germline-derived CDR1 and CDR2 are SQVTM and ANQGSEA. The CDR3 DNA is TGCAGCGTGGGGGGAGCGTCGGAGACCCAGTACTTC. Its translation is CSVGGASETQYF.

The genes are TRBV27 and TRBJ2-2, with 8 nucleotides matching TRBD1. The V gene end was trimmed by 1 base and the J gene end by 1 base; junction bases not matched to a gene: 8. The CDR3 has 18 residues. Germline lookup yields CDR1 MNHEY and CDR2 SMNVEV (reference sequence). CDR3 residues: CASSLYEAGTGNTGELFF. CDR3 nucleotide sequence: TGTGCCAGCAGTTTATATGAGGCTGGGACAGGGAACACCGGGGAGCTGTTTTTT.

The chain has TRBV11-3 and TRBJ2-1; D is possibly TRBD1 (6 bases). Germline-derived CDR1 and CDR2 are SGHNT and YENEEA. The ends were cut back, 1 base at V and 4 bases at J, with 8 bases in the middle. This CDR3 region has 14 residues. CDR3 DNA sequence: TGTGCCAGCAGCTTAGGCAGGGGATACAATGAGCAGTTCTTC. Its translation is CASSLGRGYNEQFF.

The chain links TRBV30 to TRBJ2-7; possible D gene TRBD2, 7 bases. Per germline, CDR1 GTSNPN and CDR2 SVGIG (reference sequence). V lost 0 bases to trimming and J lost 3 bases, with 12 bases between them. The length of the CDR3 is 14 residues. In DNA form, the CDR3 reads TGTGCCTGGAGTGTTGGGGGGGGCGACTACGAGCAGTACTTC. Translation: CAWSVGGGDYEQYF.

This chain connects TRBV6-4 to TRBJ1-5, with unresolved D. V was trimmed by 6 bases and J by 5 bases, leaving 2 bases between them. Germline CDR1 and CDR2: MRHNA and SNTAGT. The CDR3 has 10 residues. CDR3 residues: CASSYQPQHF. In DNA, the CDR3 is TGTGCCAGCAGCTATCAGCCCCAGCATTTT.

This sequence joins TRBV19 and TRBJ2-7; 9 bases fit TRBD1. From germline, CDR1 is LNHDA and CDR2 SQIVND (reference sequence). This CDR3 has 12 amino acids. The V and J ends lost 6 bases and 7 bases, in that order; junction bases with no gene match: 4. The CDR3 sequence is CASRQGAGEQYF. CDR3 DNA sequence: TGTGCCAGTAGACAGGGGGCAGGGGAGCAGTACTTC.

The chain links TRBV18 to TRBJ2-7, with 10 positions matching TRBD1. CDR3 length equals 15 residues. Per the germline V gene, CDR1 is KGHSH and CDR2 is LQKENI. Trimming at V came to 4 bases and at J to 0 bases, leaving 3 bases not matched to a gene. The CDR3 sequence: CASSRGTGASYEQYF. The CDR3 DNA is TGTGCCAGCTCACGGGGGACAGGGGCCTCCTACGAGCAGTACTTC.

The chain employs TRBV3-1 (or the pseudogene TRBV3-2) and TRBJ2-5; TRBD2 aligns across 13 bases. This CDR3 is built from 18 residues. J gave up 2 bases and V 4 bases, and 10 bases lay outside the gene matches. The germline CDR1 and CDR2 sequences are LGHDT and YNNKEL (reference sequence). CDR3 loop: CASSRTSGGASGQETQYF. The CDR3 coding sequence is TGTGCCAGCAGCCGAACTAGCGGGGGGGCCTCGGGTCAAGAGACCCAGTACTTC.

The CDR3 loop is CASSEASGPGANYGYTF. DNA of the CDR3: TGCGCCAGCAGTGAGGCCAGCGGGCCAGGAGCTAACTATGGCTACACCTTC. The V gene is TRBV10-2, the J gene TRBJ1-2; D ambiguous. CDR3 length: 17 amino acids. V was shortened by 2 bases and J by 0 bases, with 16 bases between the two germline ends. Per germline, CDR1 WSHSY and CDR2 SAAADI.

The chain carries TRBV15 and TRBJ1-1, with no clear D. CDR3 length: 14 residues. V was clipped by 2 bases and J by 7 bases, with 14 bases between them. The germline gives CDR1 LNHNV, CDR2 YYDKDF (reference sequence). The CDR3 sequence is CATSRFGSDGEAFF. The CDR3 region has the DNA TGTGCCACCAGCAGATTCGGGTCAGACGGTGAAGCTTTCTTT.

V usage is TRBV24-1 and J usage is TRBJ2-1; 8 bases align to TRBD1. The CDR3 length is 16 residues. Germline CDR1 is KGHDR and CDR2 is SFDVKD. V lost 0 bases to trimming and J lost 9 bases; unmatched junction nucleotides: 9. For the CDR3, the DNA is TGTGCCACCAGTGATTTGGGTGCCAGGGGGCTTATTGAGCAGTTCTTC. Its translation: CATSDLGARGLIEQFF.

The rearrangement uses TRBV5-1 and TRBJ2-7, with D perhaps matching TRBD1 (6 bases). Germline V CDR1 and CDR2: SGHRS, YFSETQ. This CDR3 is built from 15 residues. V was cut by 2 bases and J by 3 bases, with 15 bases left in between. As DNA, the CDR3 is TGCGCCAGCAGCTTCCTACCCGGGACAAACTACGAGCAGTACTTC. Amino acids: CASSFLPGTNYEQYF.

This clone appeared a single time. The chain uses TRBV28 and TRBJ2-5; tentative D call: TRBD2 (6 bases). The ends were cut back, 6 bases at V and 3 bases at J, with 14 bases in the middle. Germline-derived CDR1 and CDR2 are MDHEN and SYDVKM. The CDR3 sequence is 14 residues long. The CDR3 DNA follows: TGTGCCAGCAGCCCCAACTGGGGGGAAGAGACCCAGTACTTC. This sequence encodes CASSPNWGEETQYF.

This rearrangement joins TRBV7-8 to TRBJ1-6, with D perhaps TRBD1 (5 bases). V lost 5 bases, J lost 7 bases, and 9 bases lay in between. The CDR3 is 13 residues long. Germline V gives CDR1 SGHVS, CDR2 FQNEAQ. The CDR3 bases are TGTGCCAGCAGCCGGGACTCGAATTCACCCCTCCACTTT. Protein sequence: CASSRDSNSPLHF. Combining the CDR3 with reference TRBV7-8 and TRBJ1-6 gives the whole variable domain GAGVSQSPRYKVAKRGQDVALRCDPISGHVSLFWYQQALGQGPEFLTYFQNEAQLDKSGLPSDRFFAERPEGSVSTLKIQRTQQEDSAVYLCASSRDSNSPLHFGNGTRLTVT.

This clone has just one count. This rearrangement joins TRBV6-5 to TRBJ1-6; D possibly corresponds to TRBD1 (6 bases). Germline assignment: CDR1 MNHEY and CDR2 SVGAGI. V was shortened by 2 bases and J by 10 bases, with 12 bases between the two germline ends. The CDR3 extends over 14 amino acids. The CDR3 reads CASSYGQQGSPLHF. The CDR3 nucleotides are TGTGCCAGCAGTTACGGACAGCAGGGCTCACCCCTCCACTTT.

The chain links TRBV11-2 to TRBJ2-5; 8 nucleotides match TRBD2. The germline gives CDR1 SGHAT, CDR2 FQNNGV. This CDR3 contains 15 residues. V gave up 3 bases and J gave up 5 bases; unmatched junction bases: 8. CDR3 bases: TGTGCCAGCAGCTTCCCCGCGGGGGGTTGGGAGACCCAGTACTTC. Its protein is CASSFPAGGWETQYF.

This sequence joins TRBV27 and TRBJ2-7; 12 bases fit TRBD2. Per the germline V gene, CDR1 is MNHEY and CDR2 is SMNVEV (reference sequence). V shed 4 bases and J 4 bases; nucleotides not matched to a gene: 8. This CDR3 is 16 amino acids long. The CDR3 nucleotides read TGTGCCAGCAGTTCAATCAGGACTAGCGGGATTTACGAGCAGTACTTC. Translated: CASSSIRTSGIYEQYF.

Regarding this clone: The sample carries other DNA sequences with the same CDR3. The DNA of the CDR3 is TGTGCCAGCAGCTTAGGTGCGGGGGTGGACTATGGCTACACCTTC. Residues: CASSLGAGVDYGYTF. This chain links TRBV11-2 with TRBJ1-2, with a tentative D call TRBD1 (5 bases). The V end lost 1 base, the J end lost 3 bases, and 12 bases lay between the germline ends. The CDR3 runs to 15 residues. The germline CDR1 and CDR2 sequences are SGHAT and FQNNGV.

The chain joins TRBV29-1 to TRBJ2-2; D is uncertain. Germline V gene sequence: CDR1 SQVTM, CDR2 ANQGSEA. V was trimmed by 3 bases and J by 2 bases, leaving 7 bases between them. The CDR3 runs 13 residues. CDR3 region: CSVDIVNTGELFF. The CDR3, as DNA: TGCAGCGTTGACATAGTAAACACCGGGGAGCTGTTTTTT.

J is TRBJ2-7 and V is TRBV29-1; 8 nucleotides align to TRBD1. This CDR3 is built from 12 residues. The J segment lost 4 bases and the V segment lost 4 bases, leaving 3 bases of the junction unmatched. The germline V gene encodes CDR1 SQVTM and CDR2 ANQGSEA. The CDR3 DNA follows: TGCAGCGTTGTTCGGGACAGGTACGAGCAGTACTTC. Its protein product is CSVVRDRYEQYF.

The rearrangement links TRBV5-1 to TRBJ2-7; D gene unclear. Germline V gene sequence: CDR1 SGHRS, CDR2 YFSETQ. V lost 1 base and J 0 bases, leaving 8 bases between the germline ends. The length of the CDR3 is 14 residues. The CDR3 spells CASSLLVTSYEQYF. DNA of the CDR3: TGCGCCAGCAGCTTGTTAGTCACCTCCTACGAGCAGTACTTC.

The rearrangement joins TRBV2 to TRBJ1-2; TRBD1 matches at 7 bases. The CDR3 runs to 14 residues. V trimming: 3 bases; J trimming: 2 bases; junction bases outside the gene matches: 3. In germline, CDR1 is SNHLY, CDR2 FYNNEI. As DNA, the CDR3 is TGTGCCAGCAGTGACAGGGGGGTAAACTATGGCTACACCTTC. Its protein product is CASSDRGVNYGYTF.